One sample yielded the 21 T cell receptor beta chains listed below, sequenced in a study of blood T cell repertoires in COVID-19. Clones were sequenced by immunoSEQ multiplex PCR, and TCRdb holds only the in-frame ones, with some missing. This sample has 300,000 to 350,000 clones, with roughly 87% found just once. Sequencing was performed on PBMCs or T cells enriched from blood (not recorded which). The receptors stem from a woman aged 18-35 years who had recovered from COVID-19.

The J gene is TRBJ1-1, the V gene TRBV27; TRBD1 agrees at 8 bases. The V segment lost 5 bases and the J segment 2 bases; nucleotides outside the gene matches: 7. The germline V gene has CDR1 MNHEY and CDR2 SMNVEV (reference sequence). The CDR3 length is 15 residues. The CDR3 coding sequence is TGTGCCAGCAGTGCAGGACAGGGAAGTAACACTGAAGCTTTCTTT. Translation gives CASSAGQGSNTEAFF.

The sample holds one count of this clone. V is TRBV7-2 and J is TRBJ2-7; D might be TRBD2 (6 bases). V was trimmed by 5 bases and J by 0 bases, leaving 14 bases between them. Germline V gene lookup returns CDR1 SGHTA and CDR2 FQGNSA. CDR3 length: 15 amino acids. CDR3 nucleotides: TGTGCCAGCAGCGCACGGGACTCCGGCTCCTACGAGCAGTACTTC. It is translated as CASSARDSGSYEQYF.

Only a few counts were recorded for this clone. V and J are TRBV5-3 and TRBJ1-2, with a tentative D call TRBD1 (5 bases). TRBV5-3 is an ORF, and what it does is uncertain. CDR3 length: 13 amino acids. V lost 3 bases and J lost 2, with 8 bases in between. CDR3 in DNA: TGTGCCAGAAGCTCAGGGTCCAACTATGGCTACACCTTC. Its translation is CARSSGSNYGYTF.

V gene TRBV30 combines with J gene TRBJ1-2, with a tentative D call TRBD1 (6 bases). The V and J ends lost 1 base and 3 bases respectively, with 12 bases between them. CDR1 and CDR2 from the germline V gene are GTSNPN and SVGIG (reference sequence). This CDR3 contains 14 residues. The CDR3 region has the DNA TGTGCCTGGAGTGGGCGCAGGGGAGACTATGGCTACACCTTC. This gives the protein CAWSGRRGDYGYTF.

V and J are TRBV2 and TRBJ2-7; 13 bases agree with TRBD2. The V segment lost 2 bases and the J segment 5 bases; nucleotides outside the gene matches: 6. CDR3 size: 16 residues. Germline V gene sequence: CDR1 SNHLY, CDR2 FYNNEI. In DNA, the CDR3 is TGTGCCAGCAGTGAAACTAGCGGGAGGGCGAGCGACGAGCAGTACTTC. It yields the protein CASSETSGRASDEQYF.

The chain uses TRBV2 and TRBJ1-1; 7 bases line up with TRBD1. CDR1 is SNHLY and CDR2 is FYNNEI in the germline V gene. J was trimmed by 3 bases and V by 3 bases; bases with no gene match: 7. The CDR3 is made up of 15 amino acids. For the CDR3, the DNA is TGTGCCAGCAGTGATGCTACAGGGGTGGACACTGAAGCTTTCTTT. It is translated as CASSDATGVDTEAFF. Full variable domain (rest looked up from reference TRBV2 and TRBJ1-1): EPEVTQTPSHQVTQMGQEVILRCVPISNHLYFYWYRQILGQKVEFLVSFYNNEISEKSEIFDDQFSVERPDGSNFTLKIRSTKLEDSAMYFCASSDATGVDTEAFFGQGTRLTVV.

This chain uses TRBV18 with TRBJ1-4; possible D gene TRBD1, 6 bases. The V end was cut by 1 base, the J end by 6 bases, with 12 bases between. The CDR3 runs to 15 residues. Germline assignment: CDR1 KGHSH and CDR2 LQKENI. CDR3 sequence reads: CASSPRRGRDEKLFF. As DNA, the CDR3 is TGTGCCAGCTCACCACGCAGGGGAAGAGATGAAAAACTGTTTTTT.

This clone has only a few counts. In DNA, the CDR3 is TGTGCCAGCAGTCTCCAGGGGGCTGTTATTCAGCCCCAGCATTTT. Its translation: CASSLQGAVIQPQHF. The rearrangement links TRBV28 to TRBJ1-5; 8 bases fit TRBD1. CDR3 length: 15 residues. Trimming removed 5 bases from V and 6 bases from J; junction bases left unmatched: 9. From germline, CDR1 is MDHEN and CDR2 SYDVKM.

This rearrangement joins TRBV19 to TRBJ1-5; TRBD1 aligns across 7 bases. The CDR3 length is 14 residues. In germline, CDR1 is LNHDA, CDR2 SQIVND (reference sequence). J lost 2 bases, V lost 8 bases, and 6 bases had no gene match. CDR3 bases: TGTGCCAGTCGACAGGGCGGCGGCAATCAGCCCCAGCATTTT. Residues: CASRQGGGNQPQHF.

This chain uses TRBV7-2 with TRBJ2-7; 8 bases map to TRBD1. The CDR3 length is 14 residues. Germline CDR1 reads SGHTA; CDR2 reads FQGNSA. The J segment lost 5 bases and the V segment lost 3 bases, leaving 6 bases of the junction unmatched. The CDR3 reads CASSFATGAHEQYF. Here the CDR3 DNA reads TGTGCCAGCAGCTTCGCGACAGGGGCCCACGAGCAGTACTTC.

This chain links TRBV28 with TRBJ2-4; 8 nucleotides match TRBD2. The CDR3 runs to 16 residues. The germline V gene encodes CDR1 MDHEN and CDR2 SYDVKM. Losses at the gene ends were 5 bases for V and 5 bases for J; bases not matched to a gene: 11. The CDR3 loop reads CASSPTTGTRQNIQYF. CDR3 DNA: TGTGCCAGCAGTCCTACCACCGGGACTAGACAAAACATTCAGTACTTC.

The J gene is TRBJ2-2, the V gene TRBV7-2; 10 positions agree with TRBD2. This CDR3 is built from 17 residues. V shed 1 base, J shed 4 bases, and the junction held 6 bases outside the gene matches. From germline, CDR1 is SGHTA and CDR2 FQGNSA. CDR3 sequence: CASSLGLAGVGTGELFF. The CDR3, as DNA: TGTGCCAGCAGCTTAGGCCTAGCGGGAGTAGGCACCGGGGAGCTGTTTTTT.

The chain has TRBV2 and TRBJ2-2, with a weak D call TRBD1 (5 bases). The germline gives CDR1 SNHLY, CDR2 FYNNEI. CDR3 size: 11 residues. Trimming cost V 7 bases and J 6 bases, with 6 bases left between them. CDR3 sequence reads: CASKGAGELFF. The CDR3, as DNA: TGTGCCAGCAAAGGGGCCGGGGAGCTGTTTTTT.

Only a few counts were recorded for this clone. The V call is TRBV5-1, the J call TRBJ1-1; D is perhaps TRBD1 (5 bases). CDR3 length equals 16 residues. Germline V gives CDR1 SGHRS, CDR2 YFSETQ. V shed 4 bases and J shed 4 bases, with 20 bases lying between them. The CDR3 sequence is CASSPRRGGEVTEAFF. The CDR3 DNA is TGCGCCAGCAGCCCGAGACGGGGAGGGGAGGTCACTGAAGCTTTCTTT.

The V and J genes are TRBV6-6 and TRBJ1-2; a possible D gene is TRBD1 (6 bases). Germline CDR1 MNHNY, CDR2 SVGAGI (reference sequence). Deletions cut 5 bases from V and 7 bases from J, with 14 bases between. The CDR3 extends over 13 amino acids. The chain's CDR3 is CASSTNRVSGYTF. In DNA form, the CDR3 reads TGTGCCAGCAGTACCAACAGGGTTTCTGGCTACACCTTC.

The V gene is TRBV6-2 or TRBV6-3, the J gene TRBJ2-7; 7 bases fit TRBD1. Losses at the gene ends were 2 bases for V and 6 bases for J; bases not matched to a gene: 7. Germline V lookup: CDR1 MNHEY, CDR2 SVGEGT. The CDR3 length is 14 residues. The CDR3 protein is CASSYLPGTVEQYF. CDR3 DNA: TGTGCCAGCAGTTACCTCCCTGGGACAGTCGAGCAGTACTTC.

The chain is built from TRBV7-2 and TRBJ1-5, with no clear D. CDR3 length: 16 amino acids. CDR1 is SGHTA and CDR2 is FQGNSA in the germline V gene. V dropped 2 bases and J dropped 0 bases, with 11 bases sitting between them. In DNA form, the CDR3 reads TGTGCCAGCAGCTTACTTTCGGGAGCTAGCAATCAGCCCCAGCATTTT. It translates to CASSLLSGASNQPQHF.

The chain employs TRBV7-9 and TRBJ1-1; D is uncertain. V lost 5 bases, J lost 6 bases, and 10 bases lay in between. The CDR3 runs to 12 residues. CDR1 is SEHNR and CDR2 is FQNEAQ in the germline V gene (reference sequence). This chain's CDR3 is CASSRSSAEAFF. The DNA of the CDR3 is TGTGCCAGCAGCCGTAGCTCCGCTGAAGCTTTCTTT. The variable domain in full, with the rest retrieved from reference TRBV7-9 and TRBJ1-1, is DTGVSQNPRHKITKRGQNVTFRCDPISEHNRLYWYRQTLGQGPEFLTYFQNEAQLEKSRLLSDRFSAERPKGSFSTLEIQRTEQGDSAMYLCASSRSSAEAFFGQGTRLTVV.

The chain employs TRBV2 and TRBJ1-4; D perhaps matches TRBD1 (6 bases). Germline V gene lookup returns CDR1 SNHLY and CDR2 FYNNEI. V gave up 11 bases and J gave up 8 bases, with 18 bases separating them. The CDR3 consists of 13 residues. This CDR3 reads CADKTGKDEKLFF. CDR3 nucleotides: TGTGCCGACAAAACAGGGAAGGACGAAAAACTGTTTTTT.

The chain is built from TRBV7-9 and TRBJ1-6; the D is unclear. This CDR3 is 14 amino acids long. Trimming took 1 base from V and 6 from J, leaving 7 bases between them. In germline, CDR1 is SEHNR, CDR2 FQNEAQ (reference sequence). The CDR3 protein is CASSLDSGNSPLHF. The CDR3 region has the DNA TGTGCCAGCAGCTTAGATTCGGGTAATTCACCCCTCCACTTT.

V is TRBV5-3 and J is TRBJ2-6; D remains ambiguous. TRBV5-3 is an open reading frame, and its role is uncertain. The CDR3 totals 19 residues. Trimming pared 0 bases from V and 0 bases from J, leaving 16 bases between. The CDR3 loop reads CARSLVQYPNLSGANVLTF. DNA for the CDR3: TGTGCCAGAAGCTTGGTACAGTACCCAAATCTCTCTGGGGCCAACGTCCTGACTTTC.